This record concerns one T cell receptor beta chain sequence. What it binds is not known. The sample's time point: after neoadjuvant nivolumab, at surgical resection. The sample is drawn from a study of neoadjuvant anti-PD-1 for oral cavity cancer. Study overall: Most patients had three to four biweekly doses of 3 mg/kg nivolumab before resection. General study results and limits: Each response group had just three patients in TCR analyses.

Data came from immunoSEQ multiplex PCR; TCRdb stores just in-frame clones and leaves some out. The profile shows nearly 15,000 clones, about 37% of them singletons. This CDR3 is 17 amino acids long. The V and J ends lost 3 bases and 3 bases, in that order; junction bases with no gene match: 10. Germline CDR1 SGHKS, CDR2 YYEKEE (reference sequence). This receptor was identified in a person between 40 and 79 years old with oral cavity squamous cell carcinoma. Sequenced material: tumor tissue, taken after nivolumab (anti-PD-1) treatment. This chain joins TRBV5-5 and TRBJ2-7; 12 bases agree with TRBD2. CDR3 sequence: CASSSRHLTSGGYEQYF. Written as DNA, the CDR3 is TGTGCCAGCAGCTCTCGCCACTTGACTAGCGGGGGCTACGAGCAGTACTTC.